Shown below are 2 T cell receptor beta chains from a single sample sequenced in a study of T cell responses to AZD1222 COVID-19 vaccine. The data were produced by immunoSEQ multiplex PCR, yet TCRdb's version contains in-frame clones alone and is incomplete. The sample records roughly 130,000 clones, roughly 87% being singletons. The starting material was peripheral blood, obtained on day 0 of AZD1222 vaccination. These receptors all stem from an adult in good health.

V usage is TRBV28 and J usage is TRBJ1-2, with TRBD1 matching over 9 bases. CDR3 length equals 14 residues. Germline values: CDR1 MDHEN, CDR2 SYDVKM. Germline trimming cut 6 bases from V and 7 bases from J; bases unmatched to any gene: 9. The CDR3 loop reads CASRGTGSGVGYTF. DNA of the CDR3: TGTGCCAGCAGAGGGACAGGGTCGGGAGTTGGCTACACCTTC.

This clone was counted once. This chain uses TRBV5-3 with TRBJ1-1; 8 bases agree with TRBD1. TRBV5-3 is an ORF, with its function uncertain. There are 16 residues in the CDR3. Trimming cost V 1 base and J 1 base; bases outside gene matches: 6. The CDR3: CARSLFRDRTNTEAFF. The CDR3 DNA is TGTGCCAGAAGCTTGTTCCGGGACAGGACGAACACTGAAGCTTTCTTT.